A single sample is the source of the 28 T cell receptor beta chains below, sequenced in a study of OX40 agonist ivuxolimab in advanced cancers. Some clones are missing from TCRdb's copy, which holds only in-frame ones; the method was immunoSEQ multiplex PCR. The sample contains more than 65,000 clones, roughly 90% of which appear only once. Sequencing was performed on CD4+ or CD8+ T cells sorted from blood, taken in a trial of the OX40 agonist ivuxolimab. These receptors were collected from an adult with an advanced solid tumor such as melanoma, head and neck, liver or kidney cancer.

V and J are TRBV11-2 and TRBJ2-7; TRBD2 is a possible D gene (6 bases). Per germline, CDR1 SGHAT and CDR2 FQNNGV. V was cut by 1 base and J by 1 base, with 8 bases left in between. The CDR3 runs to 14 residues. CDR3 DNA sequence: TGTGCCAGCAGCTTAGGCGGGGATTCCTACGAGCAGTACTTC. Translating it yields CASSLGGDSYEQYF.

The CDR3 region has the DNA TGTGCCAGCAGCTCCGGGACTAGCGGGGTTAGCACAGATACGCAGTATTTT. Amino acid sequence: CASSSGTSGVSTDTQYF. V usage is TRBV7-9 and J usage is TRBJ2-3; TRBD2 aligns across 13 bases. After removal of 4 bases from V and 0 bases from J, the junction contained 4 bases not matched to a gene. The CDR3 sequence is 17 residues long. Germline CDR1 is SEHNR and CDR2 is FQNEAQ (reference sequence).

The genes are TRBV18 and TRBJ2-7, with 11 bases lining up with TRBD1. The CDR3 sequence is 16 residues long. Germline lookup yields CDR1 KGHSH and CDR2 LQKENI. J was trimmed by 3 bases and V by 1 base; bases with no gene match: 5. The CDR3 spells CASSPRAGTGGYEQYF. The CDR3 DNA reads TGTGCCAGCTCACCACGGGCCGGGACAGGGGGCTACGAGCAGTACTTC. Using reference TRBV18 and TRBJ2-7 for the parts outside the CDR3, the full variable domain is NAGVMQNPRHLVRRRGQEARLRCSPMKGHSHVYWYRQLPEEGLKFMVYLQKENIIDESGMPKERFSAEFPKEGPSILRIQQVVRGDSAAYFCASSPRAGTGGYEQYFGPGTRLTVT.

This clone has more than one count but fewer than ten. CDR3 nucleotide sequence: TGTGCCTGGAGACCCGGACATGGGAGCACTGAAGCTTTCTTT. Protein: CAWRPGHGSTEAFF. V is TRBV30 and J is TRBJ1-1; weak D call: TRBD1 (5 bases). Germline-derived CDR1 and CDR2 are GTSNPN and SVGIG (reference sequence). The CDR3 totals 14 residues. V shed 3 bases and J shed 4 bases, with 15 bases lying between them.

This clone has just a few counts. One junction end disagrees with the germline gene, perhaps due to a read error. The chain couples TRBV7-9 to TRBJ1-4; D is perhaps TRBD1 (5 bases). The CDR3 consists of 15 residues. In germline, CDR1 is SEHNR, CDR2 FQNEAQ (reference sequence). CDR3: CASSQTWGGGEKLFF. The CDR3 region has the DNA TGCGCCAGCAGCCAAACCTGGGGGGGAGGTGAAAAACTGTTTTTT.

This chain connects TRBV2 to TRBJ2-7; no clear D gene. The CDR3 has 13 amino acids. Germline CDR1 is SNHLY and CDR2 is FYNNEI. V lost 8 bases and J 5 bases, leaving 16 bases between the germline ends. CDR3 sequence reads: CASLGSGFHEQYF. The CDR3, as DNA: TGTGCCAGCCTTGGGTCCGGCTTCCACGAGCAGTACTTC.

The V gene is TRBV5-5, the J gene TRBJ1-1; tentative D call: TRBD1 (5 bases). CDR3 size: 12 residues. CDR1 and CDR2 from the germline V gene are SGHKS and YYEKEE (reference sequence). V dropped 6 bases and J dropped 5 bases, with 11 bases sitting between them. The chain's CDR3 is CASKVGRTEAFF. Here the CDR3 DNA reads TGTGCCAGCAAGGTGGGGCGTACTGAAGCTTTCTTT.

The CDR3 DNA reads as TGTGCCAGCAGCGCTAGTGGGGCAGCTAACACTGAAGCTTTCTTT. Residues: CASSASGAANTEAFF. The V call is TRBV9, the J call TRBJ1-1; D possibly corresponds to TRBD1 (5 bases). The CDR3 is made up of 15 amino acids. Germline V gene sequence: CDR1 SGDLS, CDR2 YYNGEE. Trimming cost V 3 bases and J 2 bases, with 14 bases left between them.

This clone showed up just a few times. V usage is TRBV11-2 and J usage is TRBJ2-5; 7 bases map to TRBD2. The CDR3 covers 14 residues. Germline loops: CDR1 SGHAT, CDR2 FQNNGV. V was pared by 5 bases and J by 4 bases, with 7 bases of the junction left unmatched. CDR3 bases: TGTGCCAGCAGCCCATCCCCGGGGGGAGAGACCCAGTACTTC. Encoded protein: CASSPSPGGETQYF. Full variable domain (outside the CDR3, taken from reference TRBV11-2 and TRBJ2-5): EAGVAQSPRYKIIEKRQSVAFWCNPISGHATLYWYQQILGQGPKLLIQFQNNGVVDDSQLPKDRFSAERLKGVDSTLKIQPAKLEDSAVYLCASSPSPGGETQYFGPGTRLLVL.

V and J are TRBV6-6 and TRBJ2-3, with D unresolved. This CDR3 is 13 amino acids long. In germline, CDR1 is MNHNY, CDR2 SVGAGI (reference sequence). The V end lost 6 bases, the J end lost 5 bases, and 12 bases lay between the germline ends. The chain's CDR3 is CASSQVHGDTQYF. The CDR3 coding sequence is TGTGCCAGCAGCCAAGTCCATGGAGATACGCAGTATTTT.

This chain links TRBV19 with TRBJ2-2; D is uncertain. The CDR3 sequence is 11 residues long. V was pared by 4 bases and J by 3 bases, with 0 bases between. The germline V gene encodes CDR1 LNHDA and CDR2 SQIVND (reference sequence). CDR3 sequence (DNA): TGTGCCAGTAGTAACACCGGGGAGCTGTTTTTT. Amino acids: CASSNTGELFF.

The gene calls are TRBV7-2 and TRBJ1-5, with 9 bases fitting TRBD1. CDR1 and CDR2 (germline): SGHTA, FQGNSA. The CDR3 is 15 amino acids. The ends lost 1 base at V and 7 bases at J; junction bases unmatched: 5. DNA of the CDR3: TGTGCCAGCAGCTTAGGGACAGGGGCAGGGCAGCCCCAGCATTTT. Amino acid sequence: CASSLGTGAGQPQHF.

The rearrangement joins TRBV2 to TRBJ1-2; D not resolved. Looked up from germline, CDR1 is SNHLY and CDR2 is FYNNEI. This CDR3 is 11 amino acids long. Trimming cost V 6 bases and J 10 bases, with 12 bases left between them. The CDR3 loop reads CASRPGFDYTF. The CDR3 nucleotides are TGTGCCAGCAGGCCCGGGTTTGACTACACCTTC.

CDR3 coding DNA: TGTGCCAGCAGCCCAGGACAGGGGGCCTACGAGCAGTACTTC. Translated, it gives CASSPGQGAYEQYF. V gene TRBV11-2 combines with J gene TRBJ2-7, with 10 bases that match TRBD1. After removal of 5 bases from V and 2 bases from J, the junction contained 3 bases not matched to a gene. The CDR3 totals 14 residues. Germline V gene sequence: CDR1 SGHAT, CDR2 FQNNGV.

The J gene is TRBJ1-1, the V gene TRBV5-1; TRBD1 might be the D (6 bases). The V gene lost 4 bases and the J gene lost 4 bases, with 14 bases spanning the gap. There are 14 residues in the CDR3. CDR1 is SGHRS, CDR2 YFSETQ, per germline. The CDR3 region is CASSPLDRFTEAFF. The DNA for the CDR3 is TGCGCCAGCAGCCCCTTAGACAGGTTCACTGAAGCTTTCTTT.

DNA of the CDR3: TGCGCCAGCAGTCGCCTCCCGGGACAGGGGCCCCCCGAGCAGTACTTC. Translated: CASSRLPGQGPPEQYF. V is TRBV23-1 and J is TRBJ2-7; TRBD1 agrees at 10 bases. TRBV23-1 is marked as an open reading frame, function uncertain. V gave up 4 bases and J gave up 6 bases; unmatched junction bases: 12. This CDR3 is 16 amino acids long.

The chain joins TRBV27 to TRBJ2-1; the D gene is possibly TRBD1 (5 bases). CDR1 is MNHEY and CDR2 is SMNVEV in the germline V gene (reference sequence). The CDR3 has 11 residues. Trimming took 8 bases from V and 10 from J, leaving 12 bases between them. CDR3: CASRGALEQFF. In DNA, the CDR3 is TGTGCCAGCCGTGGGGCTTTAGAGCAGTTCTTC.

The chain has TRBV7-9 and TRBJ1-4; TRBD1 is a possible D gene (5 bases). Germline CDR1 and CDR2: SEHNR and FQNEAQ (reference sequence). CDR3 length: 15 amino acids. With 2 bases removed from V and 7 bases from J, the gap between germline ends came to 14 bases. CDR3 residues: CASSLTGGFAEKLFF. The CDR3, as DNA: TGTGCCAGCAGCTTAACTGGGGGGTTCGCTGAAAAACTGTTTTTT.

The chain carries TRBV12-5 and TRBJ2-5; the D is unclear. This CDR3 contains 13 residues. Looked up from germline, CDR1 is LGHNT and CDR2 is FRNRAP. V was trimmed by 1 base and J by 5 bases, leaving 8 bases between them. The CDR3 sequence is CASGLGLVETQYF. The CDR3 DNA sequence: TGTGCTAGTGGTTTGGGTTTAGTGGAGACCCAGTACTTC. The variable domain in full, completed from reference TRBV12-5 and TRBJ2-5, reads DARVTQTPRHKVTEMGQEVTMRCQPILGHNTVFWYRQTMMQGLELLAYFRNRAPLDDSGMPKDRFSAEMPDATLATLKIQPSEPRDSAVYFCASGLGLVETQYFGPGTRLLVL.

The V gene is TRBV6-1, the J gene TRBJ2-1, with 7 bases aligning to TRBD1. This CDR3 comprises 13 residues. The germline CDR1 and CDR2 sequences are MNHNS and SASEGT. Trimming cost V 10 bases and J 3 bases; bases outside gene matches: 6. The CDR3 DNA is TGTGCCATACCGGGACAGAACTACAATGAGCAGTTCTTC. Protein: CAIPGQNYNEQFF.

The genes are TRBV11-2 and TRBJ2-5; TRBD2 matches at 11 bases. The J call is uncertain, as TRBJ2-7 better fits the DNA end. This CDR3 has 18 residues. Germline lookup yields CDR1 SGHAT and CDR2 FQNNGV. The CDR3 is CASSLDPLRLAGSYEQYF. CDR3 sequence (DNA): TGTGCCAGCAGCTTAGATCCCCTTAGACTAGCGGGGAGCTACGAGCAGTACTTC.

This chain's CDR3 is CASSEGLAGGLSSYNEQFF. Here the CDR3 DNA reads TGTGCCAGCAGTGAAGGACTAGCGGGGGGACTCAGCTCCTACAATGAGCAGTTCTTC. The chain couples TRBV6-1 to TRBJ2-1; TRBD2 matches at 13 bases. Germline V CDR1 and CDR2: MNHNS, SASEGT. The ends lost 1 base at V and 0 bases at J; junction bases unmatched: 6. The CDR3 loop spans 19 amino acids.

The chain couples TRBV6-5 to TRBJ1-1, with a tentative D call TRBD1 (6 bases). The CDR3 sequence is 12 residues long. Trimming shortened V by 7 bases and J by 5 bases, and 11 bases separated the two germline ends. The germline V gene encodes CDR1 MNHEY and CDR2 SVGAGI. This CDR3 reads CASNGGPTEAFF. The CDR3 DNA reads TGTGCCAGCAATGGGGGGCCAACTGAAGCTTTCTTT.

The chain carries TRBV7-7 and TRBJ2-7; D may be TRBD2 (5 bases). Germline V gene lookup returns CDR1 SSHAT and CDR2 FNYEAQ (reference sequence). This CDR3 has 15 amino acids. V was shortened by 5 bases and J by 0 bases, with 14 bases between the two germline ends. The CDR3 DNA is TGTGCCAGCAGCCCAGACGGACTTAGCTCCTACGAGCAGTACTTC. It yields the protein CASSPDGLSSYEQYF.

The rearrangement joins TRBV14 to TRBJ2-2; D call uncertain. Trimming took 2 bases from V and 5 from J, leaving 6 bases between them. This CDR3 is 13 amino acids long. CDR1 SGHDN and CDR2 FVKESK come from the germline V gene. The CDR3 region has the DNA TGTGCCAGCAGCCAAAGAGTAACCGGGGAGCTGTTTTTT. Protein product: CASSQRVTGELFF.

The chain combines TRBV2 with TRBJ2-3; D is uncertain. V lost 3 bases, J lost 4 bases, and 8 bases lay in between. The CDR3 runs to 13 residues. Germline V gene data show CDR1 as SNHLY and CDR2 as FYNNEI. DNA of the CDR3: TGTGCCAGCAGTGACCTTATCGCAGATACGCAGTATTTT. It codes for CASSDLIADTQYF.

The chain carries TRBV7-2 and TRBJ2-7; 10 bases align to TRBD1. V shed 3 bases and J 3 bases; nucleotides not matched to a gene: 8. Germline V CDR1 and CDR2: SGHTA, FQGNSA. This CDR3 region has 16 residues. The CDR3 nucleotides read TGTGCCAGCAGCTTTTCCGGACAGGGGGGAGGCTACGAGCAGTACTTC. This gives the protein CASSFSGQGGGYEQYF.

The chain combines TRBV2 with TRBJ1-2; D is possibly TRBD1 (6 bases). Germline CDR1 is SNHLY and CDR2 is FYNNEI. V was clipped by 4 bases and J by 3 bases, with 18 bases between them. The CDR3 consists of 16 residues. CDR3 sequence (DNA): TGTGCCAGCAGTGTTGGCAGGGGAGTAGGGTACTATGGCTACACCTTC. This gives the protein CASSVGRGVGYYGYTF.